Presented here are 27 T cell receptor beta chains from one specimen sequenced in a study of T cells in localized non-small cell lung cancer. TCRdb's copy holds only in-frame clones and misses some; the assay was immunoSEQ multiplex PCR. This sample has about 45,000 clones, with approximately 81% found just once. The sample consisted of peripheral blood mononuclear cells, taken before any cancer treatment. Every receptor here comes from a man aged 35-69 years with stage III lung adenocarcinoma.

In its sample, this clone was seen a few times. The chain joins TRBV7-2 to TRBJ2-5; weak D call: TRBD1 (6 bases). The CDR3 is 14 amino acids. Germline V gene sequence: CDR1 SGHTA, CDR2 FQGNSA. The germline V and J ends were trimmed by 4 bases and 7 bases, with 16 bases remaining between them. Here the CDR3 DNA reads TGTGCCAGCAGCTCCAGACAGGTTGAAGTGACCCAGTACTTC. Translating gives CASSSRQVEVTQYF. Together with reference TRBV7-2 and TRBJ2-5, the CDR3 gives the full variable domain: GAGVSQSPSNKVTEKGKDVELRCDPISGHTALYWYRQSLGQGLEFLIYFQGNSAPDKSGLPSDRFSAERTGGSVSTLTIQRTQQEDSAVYLCASSSRQVEVTQYFGPGTRLLVL.

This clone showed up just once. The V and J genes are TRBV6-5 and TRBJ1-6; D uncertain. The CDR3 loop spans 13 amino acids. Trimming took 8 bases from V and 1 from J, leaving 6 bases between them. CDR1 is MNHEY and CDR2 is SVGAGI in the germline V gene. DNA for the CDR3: TGTGCCAGCTCGGATTCCTATAATTCACCCCTCCACTTT. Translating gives CASSDSYNSPLHF.

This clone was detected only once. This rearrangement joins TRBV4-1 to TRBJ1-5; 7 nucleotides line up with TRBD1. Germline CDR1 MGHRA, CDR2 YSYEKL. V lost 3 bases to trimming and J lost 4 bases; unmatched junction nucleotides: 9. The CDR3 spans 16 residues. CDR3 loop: CASSHSGTEVNQPQHF. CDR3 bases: TGCGCCAGCAGCCACTCCGGGACAGAAGTTAATCAGCCCCAGCATTTT.

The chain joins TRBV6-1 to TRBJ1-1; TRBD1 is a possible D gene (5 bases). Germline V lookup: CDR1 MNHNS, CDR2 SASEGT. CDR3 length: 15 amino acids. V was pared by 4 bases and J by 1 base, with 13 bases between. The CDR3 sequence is CASSAWDGTNTEAFF. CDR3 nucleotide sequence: TGTGCCAGCAGTGCCTGGGACGGAACGAACACTGAAGCTTTCTTT.

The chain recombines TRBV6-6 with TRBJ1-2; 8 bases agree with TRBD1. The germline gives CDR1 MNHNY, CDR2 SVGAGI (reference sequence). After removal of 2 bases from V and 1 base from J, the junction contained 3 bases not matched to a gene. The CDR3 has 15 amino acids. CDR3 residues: CASSYTGQDNYGYTF. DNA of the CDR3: TGTGCCAGCAGTTACACGGGACAGGATAACTATGGCTACACCTTC.

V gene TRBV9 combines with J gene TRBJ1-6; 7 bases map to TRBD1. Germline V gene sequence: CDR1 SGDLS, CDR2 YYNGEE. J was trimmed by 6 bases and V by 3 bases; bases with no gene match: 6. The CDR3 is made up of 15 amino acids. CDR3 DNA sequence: TGTGCCAGCAGCGCCTGGACAGGAGTTAATTCACCCCTCCACTTT. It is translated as CASSAWTGVNSPLHF.

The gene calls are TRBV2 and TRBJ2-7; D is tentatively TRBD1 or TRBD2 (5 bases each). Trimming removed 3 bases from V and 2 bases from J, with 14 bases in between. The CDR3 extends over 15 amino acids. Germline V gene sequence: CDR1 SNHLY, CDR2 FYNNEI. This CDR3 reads CASSEGRRTPYEQYF. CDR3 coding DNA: TGTGCCAGCAGTGAGGGACGGAGGACCCCCTACGAGCAGTACTTC.

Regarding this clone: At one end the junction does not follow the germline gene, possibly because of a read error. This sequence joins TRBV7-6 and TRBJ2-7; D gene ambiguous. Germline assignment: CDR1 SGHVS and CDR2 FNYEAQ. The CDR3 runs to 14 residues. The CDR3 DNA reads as TGTGCCAGCAGCGAACAAGGGTCCTCCTTCGAGCAGTACTTC. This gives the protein CASSEQGSSFEQYF.

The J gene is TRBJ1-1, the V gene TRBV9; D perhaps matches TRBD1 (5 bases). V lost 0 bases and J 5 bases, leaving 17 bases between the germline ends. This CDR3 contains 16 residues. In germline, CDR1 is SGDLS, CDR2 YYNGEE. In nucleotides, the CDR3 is TGTGCCAGCAGCGTAGAGGCGCAGGGTGGACTGACTGAAGCTTTCTTT. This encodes CASSVEAQGGLTEAFF. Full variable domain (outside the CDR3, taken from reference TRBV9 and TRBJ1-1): DSGVTQTPKHLITATGQRVTLRCSPRSGDLSVYWYQQSLDQGLQFLIQYYNGEERAKGNILERFSAQQFPDLHSELNLSSLELGDSALYFCASSVEAQGGLTEAFFGQGTRLTVV.

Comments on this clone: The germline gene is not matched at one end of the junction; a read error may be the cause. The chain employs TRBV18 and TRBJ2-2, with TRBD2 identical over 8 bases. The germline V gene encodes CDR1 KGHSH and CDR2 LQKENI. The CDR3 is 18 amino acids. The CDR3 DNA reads TGTGCCAGCTCACCAATTACCTTAGCGGGGCCGAACCCCGGGGAGCTGTTTTTT. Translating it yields CASSPITLAGPNPGELFF.

The CDR3 DNA follows: TGTGCCAGTAGTACCTCGGGTAGGTGGTCCTACGAGCAGTACTTC. This encodes CASSTSGRWSYEQYF. The J gene is TRBJ2-7, the V gene TRBV19; D gene ambiguous. The V gene's germline CDR1 is LNHDA and CDR2 SQIVND (reference sequence). V was pared by 4 bases and J by 1 base, with 14 bases between. The CDR3 sequence is 15 residues long. Supplemented by reference TRBV19 and TRBJ2-7, the full variable domain reads DGGITQSPKYLFRKEGQNVTLSCEQNLNHDAMYWYRQDPGQGLRLIYYSQIVNDFQKGDIAEGYSVSREKKESFPLTVTSAQKNPTAFYLCASSTSGRWSYEQYFGPGTRLTVT.

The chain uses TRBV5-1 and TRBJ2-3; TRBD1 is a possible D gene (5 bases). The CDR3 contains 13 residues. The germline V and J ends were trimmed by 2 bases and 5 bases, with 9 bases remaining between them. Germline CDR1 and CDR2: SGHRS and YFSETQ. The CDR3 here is CASSFQGVDTQYF. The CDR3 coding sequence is TGCGCCAGCAGCTTCCAGGGCGTAGATACGCAGTATTTT.

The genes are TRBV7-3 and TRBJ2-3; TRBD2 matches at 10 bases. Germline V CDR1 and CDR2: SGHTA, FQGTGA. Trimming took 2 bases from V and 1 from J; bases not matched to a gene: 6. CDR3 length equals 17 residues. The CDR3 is CASSLWSGGAGTDTQYF. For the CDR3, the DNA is TGTGCCAGCAGCTTATGGAGCGGGGGGGCTGGCACAGATACGCAGTATTTT. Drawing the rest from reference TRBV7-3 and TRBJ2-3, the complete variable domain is GAGVSQTPSNKVTEKGKYVELRCDPISGHTALYWYRQSLGQGPEFLIYFQGTGAADDSGLPNDRFFAVRPEGSVSTLKIQRTERGDSAVYLCASSLWSGGAGTDTQYFGPGTRLTVL.

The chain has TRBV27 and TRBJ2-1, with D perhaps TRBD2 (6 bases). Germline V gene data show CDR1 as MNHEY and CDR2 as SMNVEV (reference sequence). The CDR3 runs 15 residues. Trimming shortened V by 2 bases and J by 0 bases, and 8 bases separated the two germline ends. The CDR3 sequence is CASSLGGSSYNEQFF. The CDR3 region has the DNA TGTGCCAGCAGTTTAGGGGGGAGCTCCTACAATGAGCAGTTCTTC.

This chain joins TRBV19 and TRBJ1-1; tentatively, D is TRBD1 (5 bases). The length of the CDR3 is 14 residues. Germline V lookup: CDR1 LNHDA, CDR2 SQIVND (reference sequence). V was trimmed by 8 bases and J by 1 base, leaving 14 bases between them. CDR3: CASLPSTGNTEAFF. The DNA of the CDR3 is TGTGCCAGTCTCCCTTCAACAGGGAACACTGAAGCTTTCTTT. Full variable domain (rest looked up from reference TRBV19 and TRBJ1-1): DGGITQSPKYLFRKEGQNVTLSCEQNLNHDAMYWYRQDPGQGLRLIYYSQIVNDFQKGDIAEGYSVSREKKESFPLTVTSAQKNPTAFYLCASLPSTGNTEAFFGQGTRLTVV.

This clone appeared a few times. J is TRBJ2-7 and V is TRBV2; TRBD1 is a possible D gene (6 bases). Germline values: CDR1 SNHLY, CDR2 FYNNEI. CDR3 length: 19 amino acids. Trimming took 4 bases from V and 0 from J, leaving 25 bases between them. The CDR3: CASSGNLGQSASYSYEQYF. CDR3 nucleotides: TGTGCCAGCAGTGGAAACTTAGGACAGTCCGCAAGCTACTCCTACGAGCAGTACTTC.

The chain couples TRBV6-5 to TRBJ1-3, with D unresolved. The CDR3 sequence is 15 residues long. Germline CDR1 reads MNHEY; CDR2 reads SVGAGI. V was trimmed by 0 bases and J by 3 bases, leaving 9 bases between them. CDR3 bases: TGTGCCAGCAGTTACTCGAGAGAGCTTGGAAACACCATATATTTT. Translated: CASSYSRELGNTIYF.

Here the CDR3 DNA reads TGTGCCAGCAGCCGGGACAGGGGAACTGAAAAACTGTTTTTT. Amino acid sequence: CASSRDRGTEKLFF. The V gene is TRBV9, the J gene TRBJ1-4; 10 bases agree with TRBD1. Germline CDR1 SGDLS, CDR2 YYNGEE. The CDR3 totals 14 residues. J lost 7 bases, V lost 4 bases, and 4 bases had no gene match.

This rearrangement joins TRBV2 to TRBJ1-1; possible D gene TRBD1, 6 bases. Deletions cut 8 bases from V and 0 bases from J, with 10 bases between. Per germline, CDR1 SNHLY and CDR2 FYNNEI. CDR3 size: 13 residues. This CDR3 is CASLGGLNTEAFF. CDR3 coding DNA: TGTGCCAGCCTCGGGGGGCTGAACACTGAAGCTTTCTTT.

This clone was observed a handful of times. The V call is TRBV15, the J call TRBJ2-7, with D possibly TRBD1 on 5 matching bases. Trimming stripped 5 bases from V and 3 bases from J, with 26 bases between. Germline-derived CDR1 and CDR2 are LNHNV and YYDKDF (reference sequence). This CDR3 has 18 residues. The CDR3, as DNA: TGTGCCACCAGCGGGTCCTTCAAAGACAGCCAACTAAGCTACGAGCAGTACTTC. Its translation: CATSGSFKDSQLSYEQYF. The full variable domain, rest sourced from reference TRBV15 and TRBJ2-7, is DAMVIQNPRYQVTQFGKPVTLSCSQTLNHNVMYWYQQKSSQAPKLLFHYYDKDFNNEADTPDNFQSRRPNTSFCFLDIRSPGLGDTAMYLCATSGSFKDSQLSYEQYFGPGTRLTVT.

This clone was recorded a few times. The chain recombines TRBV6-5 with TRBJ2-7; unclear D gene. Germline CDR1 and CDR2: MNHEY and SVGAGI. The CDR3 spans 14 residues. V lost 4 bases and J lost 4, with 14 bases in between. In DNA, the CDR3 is TGTGCCAGCAGTTTAACTCACAAACTATACGAGCAGTACTTC. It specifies CASSLTHKLYEQYF.

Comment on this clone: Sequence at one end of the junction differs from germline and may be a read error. CDR3 sequence reads: CASDRHLSF. DNA for the CDR3: TGTGCCAGCGACCGCCACTTATCCTTC. J is TRBJ1-2 and V is TRBV14; no clear D gene. The CDR3 contains 9 residues. Germline CDR1 and CDR2: SGHDN and FVKESK.

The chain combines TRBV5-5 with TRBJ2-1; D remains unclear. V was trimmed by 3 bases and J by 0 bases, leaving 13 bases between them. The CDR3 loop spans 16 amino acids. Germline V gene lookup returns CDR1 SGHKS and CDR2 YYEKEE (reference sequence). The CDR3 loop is CASSSTDISSYNEQFF. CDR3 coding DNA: TGTGCCAGCAGCTCGACCGATATCAGCTCCTACAATGAGCAGTTCTTC.

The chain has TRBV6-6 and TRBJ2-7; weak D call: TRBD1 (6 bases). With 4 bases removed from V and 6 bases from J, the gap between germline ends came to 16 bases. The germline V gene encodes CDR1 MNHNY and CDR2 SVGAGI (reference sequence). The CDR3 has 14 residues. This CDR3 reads CASSWLGTRGEQYF. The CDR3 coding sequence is TGTGCCAGCAGTTGGCTGGGGACACGGGGCGAGCAGTACTTC.

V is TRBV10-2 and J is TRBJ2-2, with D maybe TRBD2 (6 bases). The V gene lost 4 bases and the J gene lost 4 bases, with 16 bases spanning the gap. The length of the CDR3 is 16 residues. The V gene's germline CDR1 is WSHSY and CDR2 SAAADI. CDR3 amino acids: CASSGSPEGSTGELFF. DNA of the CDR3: TGCGCCAGCAGTGGATCCCCGGAGGGTAGCACCGGGGAGCTGTTTTTT.

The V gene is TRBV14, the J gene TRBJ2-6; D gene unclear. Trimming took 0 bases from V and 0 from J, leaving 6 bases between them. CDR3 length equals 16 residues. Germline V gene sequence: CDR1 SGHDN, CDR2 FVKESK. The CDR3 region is CASSQDRGSGANVLTF. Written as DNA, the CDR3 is TGTGCCAGCAGCCAAGATCGCGGCTCTGGGGCCAACGTCCTGACTTTC.

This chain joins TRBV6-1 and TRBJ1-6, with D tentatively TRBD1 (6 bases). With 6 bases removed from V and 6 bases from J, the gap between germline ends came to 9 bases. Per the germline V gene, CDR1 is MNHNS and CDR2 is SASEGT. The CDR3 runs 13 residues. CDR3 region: CASRQGPNSPLHF. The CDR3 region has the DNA TGTGCCAGCAGACAGGGACCTAATTCACCCCTCCACTTT.